The 11 T cell receptor beta chains below all came from one sample that was sequenced in a study of T cell repertoires in cytomegalovirus infection. TCRdb processed the reads anew with MiXCR; each CDR3 protein has one entry. The data show 80,000 or so distinct CDR3 sequences, 35% to 45% seen once. Which antigens these TCRs recognize remains unknown. The specimen was CD8+ T cells from cultured PBMCs, collected from culture after CMV antigen stimulation. All receptors come from a human donor in good health (CMV status not recorded). Some clones in this sample may be carry-over from other donors' samples.

The rearrangement links TRBV7-8 to TRBJ1-2; no definite D call. The ends were cut back, 5 bases at V and 0 bases at J, with 13 bases in the middle. Germline CDR1 and CDR2: SGHVS and FQNEAQ. The CDR3 has 15 residues. The CDR3 reads CASSKGPGPNYGYTF. The CDR3 DNA is TGTGCCAGCAGCAAGGGCCCGGGCCCTAACTATGGCTACACCTTC.

The V gene is TRBV15, the J gene TRBJ1-5; D gene ambiguous. The V gene's germline CDR1 is LNHNV and CDR2 YYDKDF (reference sequence). V lost 5 bases, J lost 4 bases, and 15 bases lay in between. The CDR3 contains 15 residues. DNA for the CDR3: TGTGCCACCAGCGGAGGAGTTCTGGGGAATCAGCCCCAGCATTTT. Protein: CATSGGVLGNQPQHF.

V usage is TRBV11-2 and J usage is TRBJ1-1; no definite D call. Trimming removed 3 bases from V and 2 bases from J, with 16 bases in between. CDR3 size: 16 residues. CDR1 is SGHAT and CDR2 is FQNNGV in the germline V gene. The CDR3 DNA follows: TGTGCCAGCAGCTTGGTCCGTACAGAGCCAAACACTGAAGCTTTCTTT. It is translated as CASSLVRTEPNTEAFF.

The chain joins TRBV18 to TRBJ2-7; 7 bases line up with TRBD1. Trimming cost V 3 bases and J 2 bases; bases outside gene matches: 16. The CDR3 totals 18 residues. In germline, CDR1 is KGHSH, CDR2 LQKENI. CDR3 protein: CASSPLSLSGQSPYEQYF. In DNA, the CDR3 is TGTGCCAGCTCACCTTTATCGCTTTCGGGACAGAGCCCCTACGAGCAGTACTTC.

This clonotype was seen a handful of times. The chain combines TRBV7-6 with TRBJ1-1; maybe TRBD1 (6 bases). CDR1 SGHVS and CDR2 FNYEAQ come from the germline V gene. With 2 bases removed from V and 2 bases from J, the gap between germline ends came to 18 bases. The length of the CDR3 is 17 residues. The CDR3: CASSLKIWTAPNTEAFF. The DNA for the CDR3 is TGTGCCAGCAGCTTAAAGATCTGGACAGCTCCTAACACTGAAGCTTTCTTT.

The chain joins TRBV7-8 to TRBJ2-5; 8 positions agree with TRBD2. This CDR3 region has 19 residues. In germline, CDR1 is SGHVS, CDR2 FQNEAQ. V shed 2 bases and J 2 bases; nucleotides not matched to a gene: 16. The chain's CDR3 is CASSLHRGGWVAGQETQYF. The CDR3 bases are TGTGCCAGCAGCTTACACCGGGGGGGCTGGGTAGCGGGGCAAGAGACCCAGTACTTC.

This clonotype came up a few times. The chain is built from TRBV19 and TRBJ1-1, with a tentative D call TRBD1 (6 bases). Germline assignment: CDR1 LNHDA and CDR2 SQIVND (reference sequence). The CDR3 is made up of 14 amino acids. Trimming removed 5 bases at V and 5 bases at J, with 15 bases between. The CDR3 DNA is TGTGCCAGTAGTGAGATTACAGGGAGAACTGAAGCTTTCTTT. It specifies CASSEITGRTEAFF. Together with reference TRBV19 and TRBJ1-1, the CDR3 gives the full variable domain: DGGITQSPKYLFRKEGQNVTLSCEQNLNHDAMYWYRQDPGQGLRLIYYSQIVNDFQKGDIAEGYSVSREKKESFPLTVTSAQKNPTAFYLCASSEITGRTEAFFGQGTRLTVV.

The chain couples TRBV4-1 to TRBJ1-1, with D perhaps matching TRBD1 (6 bases). Trimming took off 3 bases at V and 0 bases at J, with 11 bases between the two ends. CDR1 MGHRA and CDR2 YSYEKL come from the germline V gene. The CDR3 is made up of 15 amino acids. CDR3 nucleotides: TGCGCCAGCAGCCATACAGGGCCCATGAACACTGAAGCTTTCTTT. This codes for CASSHTGPMNTEAFF.

This clonotype showed up just a few times. The rearrangement joins TRBV7-9 to TRBJ2-2, with no clear D. The V gene's germline CDR1 is SEHNR and CDR2 FQNEAQ (reference sequence). V was pared by 1 base and J by 2 bases, with 8 bases between. The CDR3 spans 15 residues. Here the CDR3 reads CASSLGQFNTGELFF. DNA of the CDR3: TGTGCCAGCAGCTTAGGCCAATTCAACACCGGGGAGCTGTTTTTT.

The chain combines TRBV12-3 or TRBV12-4 with TRBJ2-1, with D perhaps TRBD1 (5 bases). V gave up 2 bases and J gave up 1 base, with 6 bases separating them. The CDR3 extends over 14 amino acids. The CDR3 region is CASSLQGSYNEQFF. The CDR3 DNA sequence: TGTGCCAGCAGTTTACAGGGTTCCTACAATGAGCAGTTCTTC.

In its sample, this clonotype was seen a few times. V and J are TRBV2 and TRBJ2-3, with 7 positions matching TRBD2. V lost 5 bases, J lost 1 base, and 9 bases stayed unmatched. Germline-derived CDR1 and CDR2 are SNHLY and FYNNEI. This CDR3 has 16 residues. The CDR3 loop reads CASSPVLAGGTDTQYF. In DNA, the CDR3 is TGTGCCAGCAGTCCCGTTCTCGCGGGGGGCACAGATACGCAGTATTTT.